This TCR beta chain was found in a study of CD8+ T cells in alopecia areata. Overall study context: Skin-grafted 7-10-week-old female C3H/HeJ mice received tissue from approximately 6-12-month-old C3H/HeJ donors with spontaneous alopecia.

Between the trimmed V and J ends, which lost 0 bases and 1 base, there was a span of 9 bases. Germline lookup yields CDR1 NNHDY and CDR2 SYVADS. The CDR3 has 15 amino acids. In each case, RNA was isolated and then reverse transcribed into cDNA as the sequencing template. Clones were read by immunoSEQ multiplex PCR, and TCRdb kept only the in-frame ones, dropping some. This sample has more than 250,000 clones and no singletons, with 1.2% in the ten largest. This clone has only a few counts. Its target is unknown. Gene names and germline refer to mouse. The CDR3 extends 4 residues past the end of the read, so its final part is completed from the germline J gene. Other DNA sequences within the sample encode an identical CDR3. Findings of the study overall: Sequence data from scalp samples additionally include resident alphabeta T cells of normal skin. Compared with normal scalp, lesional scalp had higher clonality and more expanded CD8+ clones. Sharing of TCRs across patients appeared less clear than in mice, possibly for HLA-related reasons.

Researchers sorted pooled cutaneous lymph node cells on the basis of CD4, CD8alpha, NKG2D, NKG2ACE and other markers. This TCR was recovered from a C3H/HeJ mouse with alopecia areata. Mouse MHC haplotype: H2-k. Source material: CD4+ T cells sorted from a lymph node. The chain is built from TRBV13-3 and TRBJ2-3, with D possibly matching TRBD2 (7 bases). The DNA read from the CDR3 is TGTGCCAGCAGTGATGGGGGGGCGCGTGCAGAA. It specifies CASSDGGARAE. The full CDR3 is CASSDGGARAETLYF.